This TCR beta chain was sequenced in a study of identical twins (dated by TCRdb to 2015 to 2016). Regarding the complete study: To test whether fetal clonotypes persist, this study deep-sequenced TCR alpha and beta repertoires from monozygotic twins, from unrelated adults of various ages, and from cord blood. To rule out contamination, replicate twin experiments were performed at different times with different library preparation protocols.

Libraries were built with 5' RACE. These reads were obtained on an Illumina HiSeq 2000. Template switching introduced a universal primer binding site; the final cDNA contained a unique molecular identifier, enabling accurate counting of TCR cDNA molecules. Specific primers in the conserved constant-segment region were used to synthesize first-strand cDNA for TCR alpha and beta chains. To control for contamination, every cDNA library was double barcoded, receiving both a SMART-Mk sample barcode and Illumina barcodes. TruSeq adapter sequences, together with Illumina sample barcodes, were added in two successive PCR steps. The Illumina HiSeq platform was used with custom primers to sequence TCR alpha and beta cDNA libraries. As for how the authors treated the data: Raw reads were processed with MiGEC to extract unique molecular identifiers, and MiXCR was used to determine CDR3 positions. Recombination models were inferred per individual with the repgenHMM and IGoR tools using an EM algorithm. Shared clonotypes were analyzed with the tcR package in R, and sharing was normalized by the product of cloneset sizes. To study raw recombination free of thymic and clonal selection effects, out-of-frame nonproductive sequences were analyzed. TCRdb reworked the public reads: Q25 trimming with fastp, MiXCR clone assembly, productive beta chains retained. Identical CDR3 proteins give one entry, which carries the most common genes and DNA. The V and J calls were not made by the authors but by TCRdb's processing. Recorded for this sample are 1.5 million or so distinct CDR3 sequences; 32% of them occurred a single time. The ten largest clones capture about 0.25% of the sample.

All donors were healthy Caucasians. Results and caveats for the whole study, not just this receptor: In monozygotic twins, out-of-frame TCR alpha sharing was systematically underestimated by recombination models, although the models agreed with sharing between unrelated individuals. Abundant cord blood beta clonotypes carried fewer insertions; young adult naive repertoires showed a weaker similar trend, while memory repertoires showed none. Compared with coincidental sharing between unrelated individuals, an excess of low generation-probability sequences was observed among out-of-frame TCR alpha sequences shared between twins. Because the same donors could not be followed over many years, the conclusions depended on cross-sectional statistical analysis. Excess twin sharing in beta out-of-frame sequences was weaker because fewer shared sequences lowered the signal-to-noise ratio. Invariant T cells such as MAIT and iNKT could partly confound zero-insertion analyses, though diverse VJ usage argued against this for most clonotypes.

Counted from cysteine to phenylalanine, this CDR3 has 16 amino acids. Only CDR3 DNA remains: 48 bases, in frame from the first base. Sequences ENHRY (CDR1) and SYGVKD (CDR2) are obtained from the germline V gene. At the junction V is shortened by 6 bases and J by 13 bases, with 30 bases in between. Only a few counts were recorded for this clonotype. Its antigen specificity is not known. Base qualities are not provided; no much larger clone lies one nucleotide away. The sequence is built from TRBV10-3 and TRBJ2-5; the D gene is perhaps TRBD2, on 9 matching bases. Sequencing used cord blood. The clonotype originates from a newborn girl in good health. The nucleotides read TGTGCCATCAGGGGGGACAGGACCGAAATAGCGGGAGATCTGTACTTC. Its protein product is CAIRGDRTEIAGDLYF.